These 8 T cell receptor beta chains came from one sample sequenced in a study of OX40 agonist ivuxolimab in advanced cancers. TCRdb keeps only in-frame clones here, not all; method: immunoSEQ multiplex PCR. The sample shows tens of thousands of clones, 75% to 90% of them seen only once. Sequenced here: CD4+ or CD8+ T cells sorted from blood, sampled in a trial of the OX40 agonist ivuxolimab. The receptors here all came from an adult with an advanced solid tumor such as melanoma, head and neck, liver or kidney cancer.

The J gene is TRBJ1-6, the V gene TRBV18; TRBD1 matches 8 bases. J was trimmed by 0 bases and V by 2 bases; bases with no gene match: 6. This CDR3 is 18 amino acids long. Germline CDR1 reads KGHSH; CDR2 reads LQKENI. CDR3 loop: CASSPLGQESSYNSPLHF. The CDR3 DNA reads TGTGCCAGCTCACCATTGGGACAGGAGAGCTCCTATAATTCACCCCTCCACTTT.

The chain couples TRBV29-1 to TRBJ2-7; a weak D match, TRBD1 (6 bases). The CDR3 runs to 11 residues. From germline, CDR1 is SQVTM and CDR2 ANQGSEA. V lost 5 bases and J 4 bases, leaving 9 bases between the germline ends. The CDR3 DNA follows: TGCAGCGTTTCGGACAGTTACGAGCAGTACTTC. It specifies CSVSDSYEQYF.

This clone was counted once. The chain couples TRBV9 to TRBJ2-1; TRBD2 aligns across 10 bases. CDR1 and CDR2 (germline): SGDLS, YYNGEE. The length of the CDR3 is 15 residues. J gave up 9 bases and V 0 bases, and 6 bases lay outside the gene matches. CDR3 amino acids: CASSVGLAGVSEQFF. As DNA, the CDR3 is TGTGCCAGCAGCGTAGGGCTAGCGGGAGTATCTGAGCAGTTCTTC.

The V and J genes are TRBV7-9 and TRBJ2-5, with TRBD1 identical over 7 bases. The CDR3 sequence is 15 residues long. V lost 5 bases, J lost 2 bases, and 8 bases stayed unmatched. Germline V gene sequence: CDR1 SEHNR, CDR2 FQNEAQ (reference sequence). CDR3 sequence (DNA): TGTGCCAGCAGCACAAGGGACAGACGACAAGAGACCCAGTACTTC. This sequence encodes CASSTRDRRQETQYF.

Note on this clone: Additional DNA sequences in this sample encode the identical CDR3. The chain employs TRBV4-1 and TRBJ1-1; possibly TRBD1 for D (6 bases). V was pared by 2 bases and J by 1 base, with 11 bases between. The CDR3 is made up of 15 amino acids. CDR1 is MGHRA and CDR2 is YSYEKL in the germline V gene. The CDR3 here is CASSQTSGENTEAFF. For the CDR3, the DNA is TGCGCCAGCAGCCAAACCTCAGGGGAGAACACTGAAGCTTTCTTT.

This clone showed up just once. The chain combines TRBV7-6 with TRBJ2-4; no firm D call. CDR3 length equals 20 residues. Germline V gene lookup returns CDR1 SGHVS and CDR2 FNYEAQ. V dropped 4 bases and J dropped 1 base, with 26 bases sitting between them. The CDR3 DNA is TGTGCCAGCAGCTCCAACCCCCCTGTGACTCCCGACCTGGCCAAAAACATTCAGTACTTC. It translates to CASSSNPPVTPDLAKNIQYF.

The chain has TRBV2 and TRBJ2-1, with D perhaps matching TRBD2 (6 bases). Per the germline V gene, CDR1 is SNHLY and CDR2 is FYNNEI. The CDR3 extends over 16 amino acids. Trimming pared 5 bases from V and 5 bases from J, leaving 19 bases between. CDR3 in amino acids: CASSTPFRDSNNEQFF. The CDR3, as DNA: TGTGCCAGCAGTACCCCTTTTAGGGACTCTAACAATGAGCAGTTCTTC.

This clone was observed a single time. The V and J genes are TRBV19 and TRBJ2-7; D is perhaps TRBD1 (6 bases). The length of the CDR3 is 14 residues. Germline CDR1 and CDR2: LNHDA and SQIVND (reference sequence). Between the trimmed V and J ends, which lost 1 base and 3 bases, there was a span of 10 bases. The CDR3 sequence: CASSIARGDYEQYF. DNA of the CDR3: TGTGCCAGTAGTATAGCCAGGGGAGACTACGAGCAGTACTTC.